This T cell receptor (beta chain) is drawn from a study of T cell responses to AZD1222 COVID-19 vaccine. Sequencing used immunoSEQ multiplex PCR; TCRdb keeps in-frame clones, though not all of them. In the table there are about 160,000 clones, 90% to 95% of which are singletons. Trimming removed 6 bases from V and 4 bases from J; junction bases left unmatched: 9. Looked up from germline, CDR1 is LNHDA and CDR2 is SQIVND (reference sequence). This CDR3 is 16 amino acids long. Material: peripheral blood, obtained 28 days after the second AZD1222 dose. V and J are TRBV19 and TRBJ2-1; 10 nucleotides match TRBD1. The TCR was taken from an adult who received the AZD1222 COVID-19 vaccine. The CDR3 bases are TGTGCCAGTAGGGGGGTAGGGACAGGGGCTTACAATGAGCAGTTCTTC. Translation gives CASRGVGTGAYNEQFF.